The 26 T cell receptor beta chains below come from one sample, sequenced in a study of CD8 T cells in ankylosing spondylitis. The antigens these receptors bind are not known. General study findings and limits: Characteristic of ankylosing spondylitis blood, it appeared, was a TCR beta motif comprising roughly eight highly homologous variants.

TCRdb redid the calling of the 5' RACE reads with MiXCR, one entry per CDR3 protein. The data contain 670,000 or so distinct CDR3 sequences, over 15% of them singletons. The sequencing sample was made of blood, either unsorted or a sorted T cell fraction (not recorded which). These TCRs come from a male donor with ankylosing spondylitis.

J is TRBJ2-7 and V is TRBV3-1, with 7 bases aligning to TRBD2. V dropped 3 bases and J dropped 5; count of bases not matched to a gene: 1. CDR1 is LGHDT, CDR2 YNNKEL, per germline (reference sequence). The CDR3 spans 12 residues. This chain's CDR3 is CASSHLADEQYF. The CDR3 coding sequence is TGTGCCAGCAGCCACCTAGCGGACGAGCAGTACTTC.

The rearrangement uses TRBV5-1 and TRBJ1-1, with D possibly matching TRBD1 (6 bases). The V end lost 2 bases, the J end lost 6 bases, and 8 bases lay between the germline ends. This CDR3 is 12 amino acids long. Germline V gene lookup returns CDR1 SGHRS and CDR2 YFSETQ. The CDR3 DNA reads TGCGCCAGCAGCTTTACAGGGTCTGAAGCTTTCTTT. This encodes CASSFTGSEAFF.

The chain's CDR3 is CASSGAGYPYEQYF. In nucleotides, the CDR3 is TGTGCCAGCAGTGGGGCAGGTTATCCCTACGAGCAGTACTTC. The chain is built from TRBV2 and TRBJ2-7; D remains ambiguous. Germline CDR1 SNHLY, CDR2 FYNNEI. CDR3 size: 14 residues. V was trimmed by 4 bases and J by 2 bases, leaving 12 bases between them.

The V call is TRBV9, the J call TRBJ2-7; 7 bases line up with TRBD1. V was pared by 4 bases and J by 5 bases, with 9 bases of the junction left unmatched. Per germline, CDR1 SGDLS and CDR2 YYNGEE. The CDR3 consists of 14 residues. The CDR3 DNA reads TGTGCCAGCAGCCTCCGGACAGGTGCTCACGAGCAGTACTTC. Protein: CASSLRTGAHEQYF.

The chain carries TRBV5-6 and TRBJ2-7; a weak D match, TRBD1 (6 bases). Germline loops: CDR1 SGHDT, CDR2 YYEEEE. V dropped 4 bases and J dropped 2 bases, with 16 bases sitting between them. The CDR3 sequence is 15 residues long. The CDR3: CASSLTGQRTYEQYF. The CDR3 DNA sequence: TGTGCCAGCAGCCTTACGGGACAACGTACCTACGAGCAGTACTTC.

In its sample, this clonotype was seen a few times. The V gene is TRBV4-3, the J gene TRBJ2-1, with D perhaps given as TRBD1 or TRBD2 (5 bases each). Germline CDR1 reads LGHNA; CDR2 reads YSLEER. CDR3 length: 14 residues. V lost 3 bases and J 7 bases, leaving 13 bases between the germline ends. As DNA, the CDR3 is TGCGCCAGCAGCCAGGGGACCATTTATAATGAGCAGTTCTTC. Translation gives CASSQGTIYNEQFF.

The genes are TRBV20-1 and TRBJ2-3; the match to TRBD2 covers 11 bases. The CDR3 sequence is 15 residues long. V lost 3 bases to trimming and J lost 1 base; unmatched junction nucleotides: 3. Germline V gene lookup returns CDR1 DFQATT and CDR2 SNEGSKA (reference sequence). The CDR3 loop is CSASLTSGGTDTQYF. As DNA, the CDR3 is TGCAGTGCTAGCCTGACTAGCGGGGGCACAGATACGCAGTATTTT.

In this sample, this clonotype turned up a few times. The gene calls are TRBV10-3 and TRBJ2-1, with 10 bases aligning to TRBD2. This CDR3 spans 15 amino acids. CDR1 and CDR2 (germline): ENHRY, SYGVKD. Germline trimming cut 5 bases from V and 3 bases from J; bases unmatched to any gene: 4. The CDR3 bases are TGTGCCATCAGTTCGGGACTAGCGAGCTACAATGAGCAGTTCTTC. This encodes CAISSGLASYNEQFF.

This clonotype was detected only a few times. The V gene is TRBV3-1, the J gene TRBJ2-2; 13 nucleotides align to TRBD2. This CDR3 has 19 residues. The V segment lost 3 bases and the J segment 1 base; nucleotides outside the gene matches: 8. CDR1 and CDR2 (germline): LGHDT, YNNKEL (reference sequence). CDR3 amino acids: CASSQWGTSGVENTGELFF. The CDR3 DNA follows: TGTGCCAGCAGCCAGTGGGGGACTAGCGGGGTCGAGAACACCGGGGAGCTGTTTTTT. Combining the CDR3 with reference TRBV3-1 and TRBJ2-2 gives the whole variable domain DTAVSQTPKYLVTQMGNDKSIKCEQNLGHDTMYWYKQDSKKFLKIMFSYNNKELIINETVPNRFSPKSPDKAHLNLHINSLELGDSAVYFCASSQWGTSGVENTGELFFGEGSRLTVL.

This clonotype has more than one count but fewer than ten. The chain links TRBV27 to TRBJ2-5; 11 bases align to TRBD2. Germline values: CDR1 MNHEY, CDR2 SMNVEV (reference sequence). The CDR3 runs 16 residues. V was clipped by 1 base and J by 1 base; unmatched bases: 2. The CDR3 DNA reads TGTGCCAGCAGTTTATTTGGGACTAGCGGCCAAGAGACCCAGTACTTC. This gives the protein CASSLFGTSGQETQYF.

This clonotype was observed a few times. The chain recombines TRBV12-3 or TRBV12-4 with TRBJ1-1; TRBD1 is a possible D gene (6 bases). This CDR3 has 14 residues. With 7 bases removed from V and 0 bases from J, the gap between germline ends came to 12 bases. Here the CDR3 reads CASTLTGVNTEAFF. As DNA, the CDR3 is TGTGCCAGCACCCTGACAGGAGTGAACACTGAAGCTTTCTTT.

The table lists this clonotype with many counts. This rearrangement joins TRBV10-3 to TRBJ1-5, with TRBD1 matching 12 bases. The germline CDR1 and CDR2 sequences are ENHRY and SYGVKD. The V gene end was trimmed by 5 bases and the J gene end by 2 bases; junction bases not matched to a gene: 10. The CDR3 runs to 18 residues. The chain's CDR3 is CAISSGTGGFGGNQPQHF. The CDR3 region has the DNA TGTGCCATCAGTTCCGGGACAGGGGGCTTCGGAGGCAATCAGCCCCAGCATTTT.

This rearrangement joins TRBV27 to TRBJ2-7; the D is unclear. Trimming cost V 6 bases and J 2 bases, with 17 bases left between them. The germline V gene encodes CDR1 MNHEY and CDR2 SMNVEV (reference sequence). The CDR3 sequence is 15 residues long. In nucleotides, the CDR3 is TGTGCCAGCAGAGATCTCCTTTTACCTGCCTACGAGCAGTACTTC. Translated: CASRDLLLPAYEQYF.

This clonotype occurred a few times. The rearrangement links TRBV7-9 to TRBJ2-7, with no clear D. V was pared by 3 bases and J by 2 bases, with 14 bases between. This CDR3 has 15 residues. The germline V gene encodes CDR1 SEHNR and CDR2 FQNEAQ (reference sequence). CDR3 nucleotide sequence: TGTGCCAGCAGCTTCTTTTCTGGCAGCCCCTACGAGCAGTACTTC. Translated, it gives CASSFFSGSPYEQYF.

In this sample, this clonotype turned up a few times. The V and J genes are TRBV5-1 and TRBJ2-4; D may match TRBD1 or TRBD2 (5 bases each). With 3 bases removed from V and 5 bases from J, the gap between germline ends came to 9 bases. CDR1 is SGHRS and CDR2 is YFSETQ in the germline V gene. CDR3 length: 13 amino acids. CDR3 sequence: CASSWDHENIQYF. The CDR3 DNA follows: TGCGCCAGCAGCTGGGACCACGAAAACATTCAGTACTTC.

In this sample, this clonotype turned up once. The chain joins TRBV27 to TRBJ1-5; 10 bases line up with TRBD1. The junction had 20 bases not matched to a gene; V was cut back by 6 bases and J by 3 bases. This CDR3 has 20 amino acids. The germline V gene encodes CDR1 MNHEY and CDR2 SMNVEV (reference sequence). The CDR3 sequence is CASSTKARADRGRSNQPQHF. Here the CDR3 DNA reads TGTGCCAGCAGCACGAAGGCCCGAGCGGACAGGGGGAGGTCCAATCAGCCCCAGCATTTT.

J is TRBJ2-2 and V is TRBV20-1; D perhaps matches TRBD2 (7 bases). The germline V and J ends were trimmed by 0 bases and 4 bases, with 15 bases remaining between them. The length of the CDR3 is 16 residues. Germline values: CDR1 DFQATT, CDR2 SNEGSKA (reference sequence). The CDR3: CSARDRGAEITGELFF. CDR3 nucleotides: TGCAGTGCTAGAGATCGGGGGGCAGAGATCACCGGGGAGCTGTTTTTT.

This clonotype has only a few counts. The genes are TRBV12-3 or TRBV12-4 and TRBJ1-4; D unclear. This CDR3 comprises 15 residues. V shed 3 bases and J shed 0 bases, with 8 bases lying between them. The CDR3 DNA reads TGTGCCAGCAGTTTTCGGCAGGCAACTAATGAAAAACTGTTTTTT. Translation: CASSFRQATNEKLFF.

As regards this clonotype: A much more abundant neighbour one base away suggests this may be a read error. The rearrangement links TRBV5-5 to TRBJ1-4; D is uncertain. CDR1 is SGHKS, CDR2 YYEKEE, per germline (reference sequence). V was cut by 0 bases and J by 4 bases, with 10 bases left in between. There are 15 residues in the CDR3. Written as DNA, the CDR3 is TGTGCCAGCAGCTTGGGGGTAGGATTTAATGAAAAACTGTTTTTT. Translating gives CASSLGVGFNEKLFF.

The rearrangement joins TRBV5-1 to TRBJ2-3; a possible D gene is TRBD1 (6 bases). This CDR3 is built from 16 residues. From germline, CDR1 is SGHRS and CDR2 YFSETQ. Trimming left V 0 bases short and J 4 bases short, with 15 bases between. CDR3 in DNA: TGCGCCAGCAGCTTGGGGACAGTCACGCCAGCAGATACGCAGTATTTT. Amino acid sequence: CASSLGTVTPADTQYF.

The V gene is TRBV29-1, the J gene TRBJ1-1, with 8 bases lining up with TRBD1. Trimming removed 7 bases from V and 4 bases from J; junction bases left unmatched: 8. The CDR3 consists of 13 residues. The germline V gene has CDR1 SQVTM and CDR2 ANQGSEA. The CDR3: CSAKTGASTEAFF. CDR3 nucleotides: TGCAGCGCAAAGACAGGGGCGTCCACTGAAGCTTTCTTT.

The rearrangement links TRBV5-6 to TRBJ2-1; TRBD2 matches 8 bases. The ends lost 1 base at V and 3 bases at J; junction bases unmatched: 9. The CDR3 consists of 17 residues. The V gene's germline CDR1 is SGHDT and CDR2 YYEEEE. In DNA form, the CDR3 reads TGTGCCAGCAGCTTGCGGGCTAGCGGGCGTAACTACAATGAGCAGTTCTTC. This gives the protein CASSLRASGRNYNEQFF.

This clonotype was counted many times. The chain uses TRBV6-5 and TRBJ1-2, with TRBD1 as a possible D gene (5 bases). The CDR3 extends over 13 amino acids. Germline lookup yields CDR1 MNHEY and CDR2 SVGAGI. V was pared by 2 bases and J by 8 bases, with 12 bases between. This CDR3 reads CASSYAGLGGYTF. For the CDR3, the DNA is TGTGCCAGCAGTTACGCAGGGTTGGGAGGCTACACCTTC.

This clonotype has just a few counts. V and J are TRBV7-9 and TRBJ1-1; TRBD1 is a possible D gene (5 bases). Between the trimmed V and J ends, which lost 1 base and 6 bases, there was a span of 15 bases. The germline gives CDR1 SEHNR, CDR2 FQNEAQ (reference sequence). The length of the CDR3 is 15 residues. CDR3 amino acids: CASSLGLSGTAEAFF. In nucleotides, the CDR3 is TGTGCCAGCAGCTTAGGTCTTTCTGGGACCGCTGAAGCTTTCTTT.

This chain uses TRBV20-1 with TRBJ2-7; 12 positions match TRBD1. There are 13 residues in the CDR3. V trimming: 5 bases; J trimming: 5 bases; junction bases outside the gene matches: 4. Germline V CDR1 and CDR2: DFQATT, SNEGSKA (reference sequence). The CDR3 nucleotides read TGCAGTGCTTATGGGACAGGGGGCCACGAGCAGTACTTC. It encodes CSAYGTGGHEQYF.

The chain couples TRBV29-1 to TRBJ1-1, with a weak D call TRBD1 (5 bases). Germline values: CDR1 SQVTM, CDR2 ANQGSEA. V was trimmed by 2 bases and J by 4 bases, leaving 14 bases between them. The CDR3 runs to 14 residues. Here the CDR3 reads CSVELRDSFTEAFF. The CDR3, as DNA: TGCAGCGTTGAACTTAGGGACTCATTCACTGAAGCTTTCTTT.